These 8 T cell receptor beta chains originate from one sample sequenced in a study of T-cell memory formation after mild COVID-19. TCRdb itself ran the 5' RACE reads through MiXCR, one entry per CDR3 protein. The table has a few hundred thousand distinct CDR3 sequences, roughly 21% seen once; the top ten hold under 15%. Input material: PBMCs or a T cell subset sorted from them (not recorded which). The receptors here all came from an adult woman who had mild COVID-19 (a few samples of this study predate the infection). Cell type and time point are not known.

The chain is built from TRBV2 and TRBJ1-6; a weak D match, TRBD1 (6 bases). Germline CDR1 is SNHLY and CDR2 is FYNNEI. The V end lost 6 bases, the J end lost 6 bases, and 12 bases lay between the germline ends. The CDR3 contains 14 residues. The DNA of the CDR3 is TGTGCCAGCAGCTCGGACAGATTTAATTCACCCCTCCACTTT. This codes for CASSSDRFNSPLHF.

This clonotype was detected only a few times. The rearrangement links TRBV12-3 or TRBV12-4 to TRBJ2-7; TRBD2 is a possible D gene (6 bases). Trimming pared 8 bases from V and 5 bases from J, leaving 16 bases between. CDR3 length: 13 amino acids. CDR3 nucleotides: TGTGCCAGCCTAAGCGGGTTTACGGACGAGCAGTACTTC. This codes for CASLSGFTDEQYF.

The rearrangement joins TRBV2 to TRBJ1-5; the match to TRBD1 covers 8 bases. V was clipped by 6 bases and J by 7 bases; unmatched bases: 11. Looked up from germline, CDR1 is SNHLY and CDR2 is FYNNEI. This CDR3 contains 15 residues. The CDR3, as DNA: TGTGCCAGCAGAGCCAACAGGGGGGGGGCCCAGCCCCAGCATTTT. Its translation is CASRANRGGAQPQHF.

This clonotype was detected ten times or more. V and J are TRBV10-3 and TRBJ1-1, with D tentatively TRBD1 (5 bases). Germline V lookup: CDR1 ENHRY, CDR2 SYGVKD. Trimming removed 0 bases from V and 0 bases from J, with 8 bases in between. The CDR3 sequence is 15 residues long. CDR3 DNA sequence: TGTGCCATCAGTGAGTCACAGGATTTGAACACTGAAGCTTTCTTT. Translating gives CAISESQDLNTEAFF.

This rearrangement joins TRBV18 to TRBJ1-2; 9 bases are shared with TRBD1. Germline CDR1 and CDR2: KGHSH and LQKENI. The CDR3 loop spans 14 amino acids. The junction had 7 bases not matched to a gene; V was cut back by 5 bases and J by 6 bases. For the CDR3, the DNA is TGTGCCAGCTCAGCAGGAACAGGGGGCGATGGCTACACCTTC. Protein product: CASSAGTGGDGYTF.

The sample holds a few counts of this clonotype. The chain carries TRBV20-1 and TRBJ2-7, with TRBD2 matching 8 bases. With V trimmed by 3 bases and J by 4 bases, 8 bases remained unmatched. The CDR3 covers 14 residues. Germline CDR1 is DFQATT and CDR2 is SNEGSKA (reference sequence). CDR3: CSARVGGLAYEQYF. The CDR3 bases are TGCAGTGCTAGGGTTGGAGGACTAGCTTACGAGCAGTACTTC.

Ten or more counts support this clonotype. This chain links TRBV24-1 with TRBJ2-7; D gene ambiguous. Germline V gene sequence: CDR1 KGHDR, CDR2 SFDVKD. This CDR3 has 15 residues. Trimming stripped 4 bases from V and 0 bases from J, with 12 bases between. Here the CDR3 reads CATSEDPGISYEQYF. The DNA for the CDR3 is TGTGCCACCAGTGAAGATCCAGGCATCTCCTACGAGCAGTACTTC.

This clonotype turned up a few times. The chain is built from TRBV27 and TRBJ2-5; a possible D gene is TRBD2 (5 bases). V lost 4 bases, J lost 4 bases, and 13 bases lay in between. The CDR3 consists of 14 residues. In germline, CDR1 is MNHEY, CDR2 SMNVEV (reference sequence). The CDR3 DNA follows: TGTGCCAGCAGTTCCCTCGCGGGCAGAGAGACCCAGTACTTC. Translating gives CASSSLAGRETQYF.